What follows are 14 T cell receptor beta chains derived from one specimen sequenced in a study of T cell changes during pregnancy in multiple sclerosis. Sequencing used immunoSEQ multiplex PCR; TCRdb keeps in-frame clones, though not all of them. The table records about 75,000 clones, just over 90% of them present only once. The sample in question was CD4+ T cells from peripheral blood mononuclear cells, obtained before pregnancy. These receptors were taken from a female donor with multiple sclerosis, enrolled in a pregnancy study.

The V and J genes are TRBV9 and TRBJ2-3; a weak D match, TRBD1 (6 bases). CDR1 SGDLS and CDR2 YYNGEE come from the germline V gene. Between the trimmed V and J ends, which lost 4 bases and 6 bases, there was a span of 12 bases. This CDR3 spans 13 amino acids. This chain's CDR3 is CASSPKGGDTQYF. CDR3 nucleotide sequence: TGTGCCAGCAGCCCTAAAGGGGGTGATACGCAGTATTTT.

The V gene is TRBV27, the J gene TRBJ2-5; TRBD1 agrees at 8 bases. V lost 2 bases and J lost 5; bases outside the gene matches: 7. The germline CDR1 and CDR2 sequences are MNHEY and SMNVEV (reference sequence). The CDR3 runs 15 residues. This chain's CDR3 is CASSLTGGVLETQYF. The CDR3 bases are TGTGCCAGCAGTTTAACAGGGGGTGTTTTGGAGACCCAGTACTTC.

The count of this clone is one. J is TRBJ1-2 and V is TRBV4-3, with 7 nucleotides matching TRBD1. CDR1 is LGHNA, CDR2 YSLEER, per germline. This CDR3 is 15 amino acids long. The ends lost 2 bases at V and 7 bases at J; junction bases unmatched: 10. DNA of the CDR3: TGCGCCAGCAGCCAAAGAAGACAGGGTTCGTCTGGCTACACCTTC. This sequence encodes CASSQRRQGSSGYTF.

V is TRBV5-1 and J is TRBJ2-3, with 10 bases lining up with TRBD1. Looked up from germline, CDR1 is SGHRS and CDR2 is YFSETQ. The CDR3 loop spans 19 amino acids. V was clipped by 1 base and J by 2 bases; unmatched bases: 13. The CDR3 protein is CASSLKLSGTGDLTDTQYF. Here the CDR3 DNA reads TGCGCCAGCAGCTTGAAATTGTCTGGGACAGGGGACCTCACAGATACGCAGTATTTT. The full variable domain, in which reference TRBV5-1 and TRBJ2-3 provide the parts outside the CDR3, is KAGVTQTPRYLIKTRGQQVTLSCSPISGHRSVSWYQQTPGQGLQFLFEYFSETQRNKGNFPGRFSGRQFSNSRSEMNVSTLELGDSALYLCASSLKLSGTGDLTDTQYFGPGTRLTVL.

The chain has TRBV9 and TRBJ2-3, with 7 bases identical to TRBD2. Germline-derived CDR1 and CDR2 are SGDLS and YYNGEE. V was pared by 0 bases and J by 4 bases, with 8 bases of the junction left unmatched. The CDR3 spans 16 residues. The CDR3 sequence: CASSVAGGSQADTQYF. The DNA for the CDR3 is TGTGCCAGCAGCGTAGCGGGGGGTTCTCAGGCAGATACGCAGTATTTT.

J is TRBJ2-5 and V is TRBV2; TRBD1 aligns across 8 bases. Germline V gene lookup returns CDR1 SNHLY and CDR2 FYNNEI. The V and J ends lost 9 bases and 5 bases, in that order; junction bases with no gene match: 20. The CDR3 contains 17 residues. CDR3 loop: CASAPFGQGAGGETQYF. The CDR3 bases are TGTGCCAGTGCCCCTTTTGGACAGGGCGCTGGAGGGGAGACCCAGTACTTC.

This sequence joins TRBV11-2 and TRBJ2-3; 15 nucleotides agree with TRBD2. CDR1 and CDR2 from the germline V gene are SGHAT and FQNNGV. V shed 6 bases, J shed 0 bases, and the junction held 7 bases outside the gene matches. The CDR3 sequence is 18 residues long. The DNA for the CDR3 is TGTGCCAGCAGTTCTGCCGGACTAGCGGGGGGGAGCACAGATACGCAGTATTTT. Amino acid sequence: CASSSAGLAGGSTDTQYF.

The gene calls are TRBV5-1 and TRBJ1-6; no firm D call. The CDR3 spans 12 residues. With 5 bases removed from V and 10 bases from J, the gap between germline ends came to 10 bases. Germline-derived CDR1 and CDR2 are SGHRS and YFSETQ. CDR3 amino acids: CASRSGGSPLHF. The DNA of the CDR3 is TGCGCCAGCAGATCTGGCGGCTCACCCCTCCACTTT.

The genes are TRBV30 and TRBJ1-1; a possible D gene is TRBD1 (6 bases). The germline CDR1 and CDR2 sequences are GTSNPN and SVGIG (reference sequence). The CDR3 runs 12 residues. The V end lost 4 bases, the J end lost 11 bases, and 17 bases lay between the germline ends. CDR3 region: CAWTVRGSGAFF. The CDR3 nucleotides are TGTGCCTGGACTGTCAGGGGCTCAGGGGCTTTCTTT. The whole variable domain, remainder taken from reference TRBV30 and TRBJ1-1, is SQTIHQWPATLVQPVGSPLSLECTVEGTSNPNLYWYRQAAGRGLQLLFYSVGIGQISSEVPQNLSASRPQDRQFILSSKKLLLSDSGFYLCAWTVRGSGAFFGQGTRLTVV.

The CDR3 spells CASTLDRGDTIYF. The DNA for the CDR3 is TGTGCCAGTACCTTGGACAGGGGAGACACCATATATTTT. The chain carries TRBV19 and TRBJ1-3, with 9 nucleotides matching TRBD1. The CDR3 spans 13 residues. Per the germline V gene, CDR1 is LNHDA and CDR2 is SQIVND (reference sequence). The trim removed 7 bases at V and 8 bases at J, leaving 6 bases unmatched.

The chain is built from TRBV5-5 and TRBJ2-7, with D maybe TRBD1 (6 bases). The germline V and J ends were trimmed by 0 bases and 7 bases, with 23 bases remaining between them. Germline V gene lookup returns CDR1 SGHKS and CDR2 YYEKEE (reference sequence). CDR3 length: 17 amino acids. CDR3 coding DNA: TGTGCCAGCAGCTTGGCTCTGTTTCAGGGGTCTTCGCAGGAGCAGTACTTC. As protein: CASSLALFQGSSQEQYF.

The DNA of the CDR3 is TGCAGCGTGACAAACACAGGGACCCTCACCGGGGAGCTGTTTTTT. Translated, it gives CSVTNTGTLTGELFF. The chain is built from TRBV29-1 and TRBJ2-2; the D gene is possibly TRBD1 (6 bases). From germline, CDR1 is SQVTM and CDR2 ANQGSEA. V lost 6 bases and J lost 4, with 18 bases in between. The CDR3 has 15 residues.

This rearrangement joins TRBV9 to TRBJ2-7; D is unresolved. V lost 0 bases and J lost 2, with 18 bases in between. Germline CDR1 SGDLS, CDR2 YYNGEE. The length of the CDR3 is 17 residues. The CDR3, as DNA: TGTGCCAGCAGCGTAGCCGGGTTCGGCATGCACACCTACGAGCAGTACTTC. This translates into CASSVAGFGMHTYEQYF. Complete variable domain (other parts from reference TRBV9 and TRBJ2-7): DSGVTQTPKHLITATGQRVTLRCSPRSGDLSVYWYQQSLDQGLQFLIQYYNGEERAKGNILERFSAQQFPDLHSELNLSSLELGDSALYFCASSVAGFGMHTYEQYFGPGTRLTVT.

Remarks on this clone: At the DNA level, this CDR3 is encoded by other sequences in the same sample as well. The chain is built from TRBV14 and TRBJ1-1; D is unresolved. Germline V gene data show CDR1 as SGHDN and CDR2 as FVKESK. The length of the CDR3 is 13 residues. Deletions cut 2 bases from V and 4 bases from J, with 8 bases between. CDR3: CASSQSTRTEAFF. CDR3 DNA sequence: TGTGCCAGCAGCCAATCAACTCGCACTGAAGCTTTCTTT.